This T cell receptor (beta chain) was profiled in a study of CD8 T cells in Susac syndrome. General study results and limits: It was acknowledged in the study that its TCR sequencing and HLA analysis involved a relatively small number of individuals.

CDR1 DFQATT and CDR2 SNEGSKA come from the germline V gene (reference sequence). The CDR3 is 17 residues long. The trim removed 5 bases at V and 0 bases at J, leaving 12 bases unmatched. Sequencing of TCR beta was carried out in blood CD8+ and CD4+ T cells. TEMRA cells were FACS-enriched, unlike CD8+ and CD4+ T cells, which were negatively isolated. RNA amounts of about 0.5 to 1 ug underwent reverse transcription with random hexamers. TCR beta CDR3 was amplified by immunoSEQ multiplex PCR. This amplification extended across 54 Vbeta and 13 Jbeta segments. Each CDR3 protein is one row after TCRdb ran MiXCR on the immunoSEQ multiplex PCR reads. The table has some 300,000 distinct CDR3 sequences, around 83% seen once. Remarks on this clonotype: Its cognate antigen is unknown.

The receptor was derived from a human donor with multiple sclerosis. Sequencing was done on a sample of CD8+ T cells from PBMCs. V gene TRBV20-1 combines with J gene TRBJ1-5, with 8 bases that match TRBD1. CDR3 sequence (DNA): TGCAGTGCTCTTAGTTACAGGGGGATCAATAGCAATCAGCCCCAGCATTTT. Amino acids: CSALSYRGINSNQPQHF.